The 28 T cell receptor beta chains reported below all come from one sample, sequenced in a study of early T cells in non-severe SARS-CoV-2 infection. TCRdb analysed the 5' RACE reads with MiXCR anew, one entry per CDR3 protein. The sample consists of roughly 64,000 distinct CDR3 sequences, over 10% of them appearing once. Sequencing input: whole blood. These receptors originate from an adult who was a healthcare worker with PCR-confirmed SARS-CoV-2 infection or an uninfected control (not recorded which).

This clonotype showed up many times. The J gene is TRBJ2-3, the V gene TRBV10-3; tentatively, D is TRBD1 or TRBD2 (5 bases each). The CDR3 spans 17 residues. Trimming removed 2 bases from V and 6 bases from J, with 21 bases in between. Per germline, CDR1 ENHRY and CDR2 SYGVKD. The CDR3 is CAISEPMGLGVSDTQYF. The CDR3 DNA reads as TGTGCCATCAGTGAGCCGATGGGATTGGGGGTCTCGGATACGCAGTATTTT.

This clonotype was observed a handful of times. The chain is built from TRBV11-2 and TRBJ2-5, with D tentatively TRBD2 (5 bases). Germline lookup yields CDR1 SGHAT and CDR2 FQNNGV. This CDR3 is 16 amino acids long. V lost 7 bases and J 5 bases, leaving 23 bases between the germline ends. The CDR3 DNA follows: TGTGCCAGCACCCTTAGAGGGTTCGGCGGACGGGAGACCCAGTACTTC. This encodes CASTLRGFGGRETQYF. The full variable domain, its missing parts supplied by reference TRBV11-2 and TRBJ2-5, is EAGVAQSPRYKIIEKRQSVAFWCNPISGHATLYWYQQILGQGPKLLIQFQNNGVVDDSQLPKDRFSAERLKGVDSTLKIQPAKLEDSAVYLCASTLRGFGGRETQYFGPGTRLLVL.

This clonotype was seen a few times. The chain combines TRBV6-2 or TRBV6-3 with TRBJ2-3, with 9 bases fitting TRBD1. V was pared by 5 bases and J by 0 bases, with 3 bases of the junction left unmatched. The CDR3 has 15 amino acids. Germline V gene lookup returns CDR1 MNHEY and CDR2 SVGEGT. CDR3 bases: TGTGCCAGCAGTGCGGGACAGGGTAGCACAGATACGCAGTATTTT. Its translation: CASSAGQGSTDTQYF.

The gene calls are TRBV25-1 and TRBJ1-2, with a weak D call TRBD1 (6 bases). CDR3 length: 14 amino acids. Between the trimmed V and J ends, which lost 5 bases and 3 bases, there was a span of 13 bases. From germline, CDR1 is MGHDK and CDR2 SYGVNS. The CDR3 is CASSTPGEHYGYTF. DNA for the CDR3: TGTGCCAGCAGTACCCCAGGGGAACACTATGGCTACACCTTC.

This clonotype was detected only a few times. The V and J genes are TRBV11-2 and TRBJ2-3, with D tentatively TRBD2 (5 bases). In germline, CDR1 is SGHAT, CDR2 FQNNGV. CDR3 length: 13 residues. The ends were cut back, 5 bases at V and 7 bases at J, with 13 bases in the middle. CDR3 coding DNA: TGTGCCAGCAGCCCCTTGACTACCTATACGCAGTATTTT. It translates to CASSPLTTYTQYF.

The rearrangement uses TRBV7-9 and TRBJ2-7, with D perhaps TRBD2 (6 bases). In germline, CDR1 is SEHNR, CDR2 FQNEAQ (reference sequence). This CDR3 has 16 amino acids. V was trimmed by 5 bases and J by 0 bases, leaving 17 bases between them. As DNA, the CDR3 is TGTGCCAGCAGCCAACCACGGGACGGGAGCTCCTACGAGCAGTACTTC. It translates to CASSQPRDGSSYEQYF.

V usage is TRBV20-1 and J usage is TRBJ2-3; TRBD2 aligns across 8 bases. There are 14 residues in the CDR3. Germline trimming cut 0 bases from V and 5 bases from J; bases unmatched to any gene: 4. Germline V lookup: CDR1 DFQATT, CDR2 SNEGSKA (reference sequence). The CDR3 DNA reads as TGCAGTGCTAGAGACCGGGGGGGCCTAGATACGCAGTATTTT. Protein sequence: CSARDRGGLDTQYF.

This chain links TRBV29-1 with TRBJ2-5; no clear D gene. The CDR3 is made up of 14 amino acids. Trimming removed 1 base at V and 2 bases at J, with 11 bases between. CDR1 and CDR2 from the germline V gene are SQVTM and ANQGSEA. The CDR3 DNA is TGCAGCGTTGAAGGATGGTCATCACAAGAGACCCAGTACTTC. This sequence encodes CSVEGWSSQETQYF.

The genes are TRBV19 and TRBJ1-3, with TRBD1 as a possible D gene (5 bases). This CDR3 is built from 14 residues. Germline CDR1 and CDR2: LNHDA and SQIVND (reference sequence). V was pared by 8 bases and J by 0 bases, with 11 bases between. The CDR3 loop reads CASGRQYSGNTIYF. CDR3 nucleotide sequence: TGTGCCAGTGGGCGACAGTACTCTGGAAACACCATATATTTT.

This clonotype was detected a few times. This CDR3 reads CASSQDRDRGWYGYTF. CDR3 bases: TGCGCCAGCAGCCAAGATCGAGACAGGGGATGGTATGGCTACACCTTC. This chain joins TRBV4-3 and TRBJ1-2, with TRBD1 matching 8 bases. CDR3 length equals 16 residues. CDR1 and CDR2 from the germline V gene are LGHNA and YSLEER. The V segment lost 0 bases and the J segment 5 bases; nucleotides outside the gene matches: 8.

This rearrangement joins TRBV20-1 to TRBJ2-2, with D unclear. There are 13 residues in the CDR3. Trimming pared 6 bases from V and 5 bases from J, leaving 13 bases between. Germline loops: CDR1 DFQATT, CDR2 SNEGSKA (reference sequence). The CDR3 DNA sequence: TGCAGTGCGAGTCCAGGAATTACCGGGGAGCTGTTTTTT. Translation gives CSASPGITGELFF.

This chain uses TRBV6-5 with TRBJ2-7, with D perhaps given as TRBD1 or TRBD2 (6 bases each). V shed 7 bases and J shed 4 bases, with 17 bases lying between them. The CDR3 consists of 14 residues. Germline V CDR1 and CDR2: MNHEY, SVGAGI. The CDR3, as DNA: TGTGCCAGCACAACACAGGGACTGCGGTACGAGCAGTACTTC. Translation: CASTTQGLRYEQYF.

This clonotype turned up a few times. This chain uses TRBV20-1 with TRBJ2-3; 8 nucleotides match TRBD2. CDR3 length equals 14 residues. After removal of 3 bases from V and 5 bases from J, the junction contained 7 bases not matched to a gene. Germline loops: CDR1 DFQATT, CDR2 SNEGSKA (reference sequence). CDR3 sequence reads: CSASGGDGGDTQYF. The DNA for the CDR3 is TGCAGTGCTAGCGGGGGGGACGGCGGAGATACGCAGTATTTT.

The chain combines TRBV27 with TRBJ1-3; D remains ambiguous. The CDR3 spans 16 residues. The germline CDR1 and CDR2 sequences are MNHEY and SMNVEV (reference sequence). V was trimmed by 6 bases and J by 2 bases, leaving 17 bases between them. The CDR3 DNA reads TGTGCCAGCAGCAGTATGCGGTTTGAGCCTGGAAACACCATATATTTT. This encodes CASSSMRFEPGNTIYF.

This clonotype has a handful of counts. This chain uses TRBV19 with TRBJ2-3, with 9 bases identical to TRBD2. The V gene's germline CDR1 is LNHDA and CDR2 SQIVND (reference sequence). J was trimmed by 3 bases and V by 1 base; bases with no gene match: 5. The CDR3 runs 16 residues. For the CDR3, the DNA is TGTGCCAGTAGTATAGGCCTAGCGGGGCTAACAGATACGCAGTATTTT. It is translated as CASSIGLAGLTDTQYF. Combining the CDR3 with reference TRBV19 and TRBJ2-3 gives the whole variable domain DGGITQSPKYLFRKEGQNVTLSCEQNLNHDAMYWYRQDPGQGLRLIYYSQIVNDFQKGDIAEGYSVSREKKESFPLTVTSAQKNPTAFYLCASSIGLAGLTDTQYFGPGTRLTVL.

The chain links TRBV5-1 to TRBJ1-4; D perhaps matches TRBD1 (5 bases). Germline CDR1 and CDR2: SGHRS and YFSETQ. The CDR3 is 15 amino acids. Trimming removed 4 bases at V and 5 bases at J, with 15 bases between. The CDR3: CASSREGLSNEKLFF. CDR3 coding DNA: TGCGCCAGCAGCCGGGAGGGGCTCTCCAATGAAAAACTGTTTTTT.

This clonotype was observed a handful of times. J is TRBJ1-3 and V is TRBV12-3 or TRBV12-4, with 8 bases lining up with TRBD1. Trimming removed 6 bases from V and 1 base from J; junction bases left unmatched: 5. The CDR3 totals 15 residues. The CDR3 coding sequence is TGTGCCAGCAGCGGACAGGGTACATCTGGAAACACCATATATTTT. Translated, it gives CASSGQGTSGNTIYF.

This clonotype was observed a few times. This chain uses TRBV18 with TRBJ1-1; no clear D gene. The CDR3 totals 11 residues. With 6 bases removed from V and 11 bases from J, the gap between germline ends came to 13 bases. The V gene's germline CDR1 is KGHSH and CDR2 LQKENI. The CDR3 bases are TGTGCCAGCTCGTACGGCAGCGGGGCTTTCTTT. Translating gives CASSYGSGAFF.

This clonotype was seen a few times. The V call is TRBV7-3, the J call TRBJ2-2; no firm D call. The CDR3 spans 12 residues. Germline-derived CDR1 and CDR2 are SGHTA and FQGTGA. V gave up 0 bases and J gave up 7 bases, with 3 bases separating them. In DNA form, the CDR3 reads TGTGCCAGCAGCTTAACCTACGGGGAGCTGTTTTTT. Protein sequence: CASSLTYGELFF.

This clonotype was observed a handful of times. The chain carries TRBV30 and TRBJ2-7, with D maybe TRBD2 (5 bases). CDR1 is GTSNPN and CDR2 is SVGIG in the germline V gene (reference sequence). Between the trimmed V and J ends, which lost 3 bases and 6 bases, there was a span of 21 bases. The CDR3 has 15 amino acids. The CDR3 DNA reads as TGTGCCTGGAGGCAGACTGACCTGTTAAGCGGCGAGCAGTACTTC. Amino acid sequence: CAWRQTDLLSGEQYF.

This clonotype was recorded a few times. J is TRBJ1-2 and V is TRBV19; TRBD1 matches 12 bases. Germline CDR1 is LNHDA and CDR2 is SQIVND (reference sequence). The CDR3 has 18 residues. V lost 7 bases, J lost 2 bases, and 14 bases stayed unmatched. The CDR3, as DNA: TGTGCCAGTACACTTCGACCGGGACAGGGGGCGATAAACTATGGCTACACCTTC. As protein: CASTLRPGQGAINYGYTF.

This chain links TRBV12-3 or TRBV12-4 with TRBJ2-3; maybe TRBD2 (7 bases). CDR3 size: 16 residues. Trimming stripped 2 bases from V and 5 bases from J, with 17 bases between. This chain's CDR3 is CASSLSSRGAGDTQYF. The CDR3 coding sequence is TGTGCCAGCAGTTTATCGTCACGGGGGGCCGGAGATACGCAGTATTTT.

This clonotype was counted many times. The chain has TRBV5-1 and TRBJ1-5; D gene unclear. The V end was cut by 4 bases, the J end by 2 bases, with 7 bases between. This CDR3 spans 13 amino acids. Germline lookup yields CDR1 SGHRS and CDR2 YFSETQ. As DNA, the CDR3 is TGCGCCAGCAGCGAAACAGGCAATCAGCCCCAGCATTTT. Protein: CASSETGNQPQHF. Complete variable domain (other parts from reference TRBV5-1 and TRBJ1-5): KAGVTQTPRYLIKTRGQQVTLSCSPISGHRSVSWYQQTPGQGLQFLFEYFSETQRNKGNFPGRFSGRQFSNSRSEMNVSTLELGDSALYLCASSETGNQPQHFGDGTRLSIL.

The chain carries TRBV29-1 and TRBJ2-3; no definite D call. Trimming took 7 bases from V and 4 from J, leaving 0 bases between them. The germline V gene has CDR1 SQVTM and CDR2 ANQGSEA. The CDR3 loop spans 8 amino acids. The CDR3 DNA is TGCAGCGCAGATACGCAGTATTTT. It is translated as CSADTQYF.

This clonotype was found a few times. The V call is TRBV3-1, the J call TRBJ1-4; possibly TRBD1 for D (5 bases). V was cut by 3 bases and J by 6 bases, with 11 bases left in between. CDR3 size: 14 residues. Germline values: CDR1 LGHDT, CDR2 YNNKEL (reference sequence). The CDR3: CASSQRGTDEKLFF. The DNA for the CDR3 is TGTGCCAGCAGCCAGAGAGGGACCGATGAAAAACTGTTTTTT.

The V call is TRBV7-3, the J call TRBJ2-3; 13 bases are a match to TRBD2. Unmatched junction bases numbered 9, after V lost 6 bases and J lost 3 bases. Per germline, CDR1 SGHTA and CDR2 FQGTGA. This CDR3 region has 17 residues. CDR3 loop: CASSSPRTSGGTDTQYF. Here the CDR3 DNA reads TGTGCCAGCAGTTCACCTCGGACTAGCGGGGGAACAGATACGCAGTATTTT.

The sample holds a few counts of this clonotype. The rearrangement uses TRBV7-8 and TRBJ2-1; possible D gene TRBD1, 6 bases. The germline V and J ends were trimmed by 2 bases and 12 bases, with 20 bases remaining between them. Germline CDR1 reads SGHVS; CDR2 reads FQNEAQ. CDR3 size: 15 residues. In DNA, the CDR3 is TGTGCCAGCAGCTTATTTCCTGAGGGGGAGAGCGGGCAGTTCTTC. Protein product: CASSLFPEGESGQFF. Combining the CDR3 with reference TRBV7-8 and TRBJ2-1 gives the whole variable domain GAGVSQSPRYKVAKRGQDVALRCDPISGHVSLFWYQQALGQGPEFLTYFQNEAQLDKSGLPSDRFFAERPEGSVSTLKIQRTQQEDSAVYLCASSLFPEGESGQFFGPGTRLTVL.

This clonotype has more than one count but fewer than ten. V is TRBV9 and J is TRBJ2-1; D gene ambiguous. Trimming cost V 2 bases and J 0 bases, with 9 bases left between them. The CDR3 extends over 15 amino acids. Germline CDR1 is SGDLS and CDR2 is YYNGEE. The CDR3 loop reads CASSVAAASYNEQFF. CDR3 nucleotide sequence: TGTGCCAGCAGCGTTGCCGCTGCCTCCTACAATGAGCAGTTCTTC.